Listed here are 20 T cell receptor beta chains from one sample, sequenced in a study of T-cell reconstitution after alpha-beta-depleted transplantation in children. Unique molecular identifiers were incorporated when the TCRbeta library was constructed. Via MiXCR, TCRdb re-called the PCR reads, giving one row per CDR3 protein. Of 90,000 to 130,000 distinct CDR3 sequences in the sample, about 9.3% are singletons; the top ten hold over 8%. Source: PBMCs from the stem cell graft donor, taken from the stem cell graft. The receptors derive from a human donor who donated a stem cell graft to a child with acute lymphoblastic leukemia.

This clonotype has ten or more counts. The rearrangement links TRBV7-9 to TRBJ2-3; possible D gene TRBD2, 7 bases. Germline V gives CDR1 SEHNR, CDR2 FQNEAQ (reference sequence). Trimming left V 6 bases short and J 1 base short, with 17 bases between. The CDR3 consists of 16 residues. The CDR3 loop is CASSWGGGRGTDTQYF. In nucleotides, the CDR3 is TGTGCCAGCAGTTGGGGGGGCGGAAGGGGCACAGATACGCAGTATTTT.

This clonotype was seen ten or more times. This chain connects TRBV5-1 to TRBJ1-1; TRBD1 aligns across 9 bases. This CDR3 is 15 amino acids long. From germline, CDR1 is SGHRS and CDR2 YFSETQ. Germline trimming cut 0 bases from V and 4 bases from J; bases unmatched to any gene: 4. The CDR3 here is CASSLGGQGGTEAFF. CDR3 in DNA: TGCGCCAGCAGCTTGGGGGGACAGGGAGGCACTGAAGCTTTCTTT. Supplemented by reference TRBV5-1 and TRBJ1-1, the full variable domain reads KAGVTQTPRYLIKTRGQQVTLSCSPISGHRSVSWYQQTPGQGLQFLFEYFSETQRNKGNFPGRFSGRQFSNSRSEMNVSTLELGDSALYLCASSLGGQGGTEAFFGQGTRLTVV.

This chain links TRBV4-2 with TRBJ2-5, with 14 nucleotides matching TRBD2. CDR3 length: 16 residues. Looked up from germline, CDR1 is LGHNA and CDR2 is YNFKEQ. The ends lost 4 bases at V and 5 bases at J; junction bases unmatched: 6. The CDR3 reads CASSLTSGRAGETQYF. The CDR3 coding sequence is TGTGCCAGCAGCCTGACTAGCGGGAGGGCAGGGGAGACCCAGTACTTC.

In its sample, this clonotype was seen many times. J is TRBJ2-7 and V is TRBV27; TRBD1 is a possible D gene (5 bases). CDR1 is MNHEY and CDR2 is SMNVEV in the germline V gene (reference sequence). This CDR3 has 14 residues. Trimming shortened V by 2 bases and J by 7 bases, and 15 bases separated the two germline ends. The CDR3 protein is CASSLKRQSREQYF. The DNA for the CDR3 is TGTGCCAGCAGTTTAAAGAGACAGTCGAGGGAGCAGTACTTC.

Ten or more counts support this clonotype. The chain uses TRBV20-1 and TRBJ1-1, with 8 bases fitting TRBD1. CDR1 DFQATT and CDR2 SNEGSKA come from the germline V gene (reference sequence). The length of the CDR3 is 14 residues. V shed 6 bases, J shed 8 bases, and the junction held 14 bases outside the gene matches. This CDR3 is CSASGTGPANEAFF. The CDR3 coding sequence is TGCAGTGCCAGTGGGACAGGACCGGCTAACGAAGCTTTCTTT.

This clonotype was counted ten times or more. V usage is TRBV5-1 and J usage is TRBJ2-7; D is undetermined. The CDR3 covers 13 residues. The germline CDR1 and CDR2 sequences are SGHRS and YFSETQ. V lost 0 bases and J 0 bases, leaving 4 bases between the germline ends. CDR3 residues: CASSLEISYEQYF. The CDR3 bases are TGCGCCAGCAGCTTGGAGATCTCCTACGAGCAGTACTTC.

This clonotype was recorded many times. The rearrangement joins TRBV7-9 to TRBJ1-5, with no clear D. V was pared by 1 base and J by 5 bases, with 12 bases between. The CDR3 is 15 amino acids. Per the germline V gene, CDR1 is SEHNR and CDR2 is FQNEAQ (reference sequence). In nucleotides, the CDR3 is TGTGCCAGCAGCTTAGGATACGGTGGGTATCAGCCCCAGCATTTT. Amino acids: CASSLGYGGYQPQHF. Full variable domain (remainder filled in from reference TRBV7-9 and TRBJ1-5): DTGVSQNPRHKITKRGQNVTFRCDPISEHNRLYWYRQTLGQGPEFLTYFQNEAQLEKSRLLSDRFSAERPKGSFSTLEIQRTEQGDSAMYLCASSLGYGGYQPQHFGDGTRLSIL.

This clonotype was seen once. This may arise from a read error, as a much more abundant clone is one base away. V and J are TRBV29-1 and TRBJ2-1, with D perhaps assigned TRBD1 or TRBD2 (5 bases each). CDR3 length: 12 residues. Germline V gives CDR1 SQVTM, CDR2 ANQGSEA. V gave up 5 bases and J gave up 7 bases, with 12 bases separating them. The CDR3 here is CSVFWDQNEQFF. The CDR3 DNA reads as TGCAGCGTTTTTTGGGACCAAAATGAGCAGTTCTTC.

The rearrangement uses TRBV11-1 and TRBJ2-2; D remains ambiguous. CDR1 and CDR2 (germline): SGHAT, FQDESV (reference sequence). V shed 10 bases and J shed 4 bases, with 16 bases lying between them. This CDR3 is built from 14 residues. The CDR3 spells CATASGSPTGELFF. DNA for the CDR3: TGTGCCACCGCGTCGGGTAGTCCCACCGGGGAGCTGTTTTTT. Combining the CDR3 with reference TRBV11-1 and TRBJ2-2 gives the whole variable domain EAEVAQSPRYKITEKSQAVAFWCDPISGHATLYWYRQILGQGPELLVQFQDESVVDDSQLPKDRFSAERLKGVDSTLKIQPAELGDSAMYLCATASGSPTGELFFGEGSRLTVL.

This clonotype was recorded at least ten times. The chain has TRBV12-3 or TRBV12-4 and TRBJ1-3; D gene uncertain. V was shortened by 7 bases and J by 4 bases, with 14 bases between the two germline ends. The CDR3 loop spans 14 amino acids. The CDR3 DNA sequence: TGTGCCAGCATCGGGTCTTTTGCAGGAAACACCATATATTTT. Its translation is CASIGSFAGNTIYF.

This clonotype was picked up many times. The rearrangement uses TRBV29-1 and TRBJ2-2, with TRBD1 as a possible D gene (6 bases). This CDR3 is 11 amino acids long. Trimming removed 7 bases from V and 6 bases from J, with 9 bases in between. Looked up from germline, CDR1 is SQVTM and CDR2 is ANQGSEA. The CDR3 sequence: CSGRTAGELFF. DNA of the CDR3: TGCAGCGGACGGACAGCCGGGGAGCTGTTTTTT.

The CDR3 DNA sequence: TGTGCCAGCTCGTCTTATTCCAGGGAAACTGAAGCTTTCTTT. Translation gives CASSSYSRETEAFF. The J gene is TRBJ1-1, the V gene TRBV18; a possible D gene is TRBD1 (5 bases). In germline, CDR1 is KGHSH, CDR2 LQKENI. V was clipped by 6 bases and J by 5 bases, with 16 bases between them. This CDR3 spans 14 amino acids.

This clonotype was recorded at least ten times. The chain links TRBV4-2 to TRBJ1-4, with D maybe TRBD1 (5 bases). Trimming left V 4 bases short and J 7 bases short, with 10 bases between. The CDR3 has 13 residues. Germline CDR1 reads LGHNA; CDR2 reads YNFKEQ. The CDR3 spells CASSPDRGEKLFF. The CDR3 nucleotides are TGTGCCAGCAGCCCCGATAGGGGTGAAAAACTGTTTTTT.

This clonotype came up many times. V gene TRBV15 combines with J gene TRBJ2-7, with D uncertain. The CDR3 has 13 amino acids. Germline V gene sequence: CDR1 LNHNV, CDR2 YYDKDF (reference sequence). V was clipped by 0 bases and J by 4 bases, with 7 bases between them. The CDR3 DNA is TGTGCCACCAGCAGAGATGGTTTGTACGAGCAGTACTTC. Protein product: CATSRDGLYEQYF.

This clonotype showed up many times. The rearrangement uses TRBV7-2 and TRBJ1-3; 9 bases are a match to TRBD1. Germline CDR1 and CDR2: SGHTA and FQGNSA. The junction had 9 bases not matched to a gene; V was cut back by 0 bases and J by 0 bases. CDR3 length: 19 residues. CDR3 DNA: TGTGCCAGCAGCTTAGCCGGCCGGGACAGGGTCCCCTCTGGAAACACCATATATTTT. Its protein is CASSLAGRDRVPSGNTIYF. Full variable domain (remainder filled in from reference TRBV7-2 and TRBJ1-3): GAGVSQSPSNKVTEKGKDVELRCDPISGHTALYWYRQSLGQGLEFLIYFQGNSAPDKSGLPSDRFSAERTGGSVSTLTIQRTQQEDSAVYLCASSLAGRDRVPSGNTIYFGEGSWLTVV.

This clonotype was counted many times. The rearrangement links TRBV6-5 to TRBJ1-1; D is possibly TRBD1 (6 bases). Deletions cut 0 bases from V and 5 bases from J, with 10 bases between. The CDR3 totals 14 residues. The germline V gene has CDR1 MNHEY and CDR2 SVGAGI. The chain's CDR3 is CASSYSGGRTEAFF. In DNA form, the CDR3 reads TGTGCCAGCAGTTACTCAGGGGGGAGGACTGAAGCTTTCTTT.

With respect to this clonotype: At one end, the junction sequence differs from germline, possibly due to a read error. The chain links TRBV7-2 to TRBJ2-1; D may be TRBD2 (6 bases). This CDR3 comprises 12 residues. Germline lookup yields CDR1 SGHTA and CDR2 FQGNSA. CDR3 coding DNA: TGTGCCAGCAGCCGGGGCGGTGAACGCGGGGTCTTC. Its protein product is CASSRGGERGVF.

This clonotype was seen at least ten times. V usage is TRBV20-1 and J usage is TRBJ1-1; no reliable D call. CDR3 length: 14 amino acids. The germline V gene has CDR1 DFQATT and CDR2 SNEGSKA (reference sequence). The V gene lost 4 bases and the J gene lost 0 bases, with 12 bases spanning the gap. The CDR3 coding sequence is TGCAGTGCTAAAGAAAGAGGGTTGAACACTGAAGCTTTCTTT. Encoded protein: CSAKERGLNTEAFF.

This clonotype was counted ten times or more. CDR3 sequence (DNA): TGTGCCAGCAGCTTAGATCATATCTCCGGGACGACGGGCTACACCTTC. Its protein is CASSLDHISGTTGYTF. The chain carries TRBV7-3 and TRBJ1-2; perhaps TRBD1 as D (5 bases). Trimming shortened V by 2 bases and J by 8 bases, and 21 bases separated the two germline ends. This CDR3 comprises 16 residues. Germline values: CDR1 SGHTA, CDR2 FQGTGA.

This clonotype was seen many times. The V gene is TRBV28, the J gene TRBJ1-2; weak D call: TRBD1 (6 bases). Trimming took off 4 bases at V and 4 bases at J, with 19 bases between the two ends. The germline gives CDR1 MDHEN, CDR2 SYDVKM. The CDR3 covers 16 residues. This chain's CDR3 is CASSWPRGGEGYGYTF. In nucleotides, the CDR3 is TGTGCCAGCAGTTGGCCCAGGGGCGGGGAGGGCTATGGCTACACCTTC.